This T cell receptor (beta chain) is drawn from a study of response to subunit inactivated influenza vaccine. Findings and limits, study-wide: The study's authors posited that every seasonal influenza vaccination enlists few new T cells.

TCRdb recomputed calls from the RT-PCR reads with MiXCR, one row per CDR3 protein. The sample lists about 500,000 distinct CDR3 sequences, roughly 13% seen once, with approximately 14% in the top ten. Ten or more counts support this clonotype. Antigen: not known. Germline CDR1 and CDR2: MGHRA and YSYEKL. There are 14 residues in the CDR3. V lost 4 bases and J 7 bases, leaving 16 bases between the germline ends. The clonotype comes from a man aged 50-60 years who received an inactivated influenza vaccine. J is TRBJ1-2 and V is TRBV4-1; no clear D gene. The sequencing here drew on PBMCs from blood, taken roughly 46 days after vaccination. CDR3 sequence: CASSRSGEIGGYTF. The DNA of the CDR3 is TGCGCCAGCAGCCGAAGCGGTGAAATCGGTGGCTACACCTTC.